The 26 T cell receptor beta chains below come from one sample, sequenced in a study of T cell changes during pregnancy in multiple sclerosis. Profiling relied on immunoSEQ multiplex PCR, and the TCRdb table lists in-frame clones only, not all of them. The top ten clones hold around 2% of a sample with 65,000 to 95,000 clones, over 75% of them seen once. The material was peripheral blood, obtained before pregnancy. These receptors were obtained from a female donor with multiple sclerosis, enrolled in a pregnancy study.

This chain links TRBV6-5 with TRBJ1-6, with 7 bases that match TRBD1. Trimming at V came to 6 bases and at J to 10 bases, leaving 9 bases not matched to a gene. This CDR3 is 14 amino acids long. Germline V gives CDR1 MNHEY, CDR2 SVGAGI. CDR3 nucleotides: TGTGCCAGCAGGGTCCCGGGACAGTACTCACCCCTCCACTTT. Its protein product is CASRVPGQYSPLHF.

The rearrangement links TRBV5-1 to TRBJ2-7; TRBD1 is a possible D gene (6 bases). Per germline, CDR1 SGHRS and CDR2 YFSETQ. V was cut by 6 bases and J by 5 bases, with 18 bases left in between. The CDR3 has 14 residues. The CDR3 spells CASTLQGNNNEQYF. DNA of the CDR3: TGCGCCAGCACGCTACAGGGTAACAACAACGAGCAGTACTTC.

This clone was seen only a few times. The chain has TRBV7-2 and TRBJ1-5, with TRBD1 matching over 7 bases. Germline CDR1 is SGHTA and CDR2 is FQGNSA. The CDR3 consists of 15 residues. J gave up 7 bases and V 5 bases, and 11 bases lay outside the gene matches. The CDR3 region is CASSPPDRARQPQHF. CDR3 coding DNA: TGTGCCAGCAGCCCCCCCGACAGGGCTAGGCAGCCCCAGCATTTT.

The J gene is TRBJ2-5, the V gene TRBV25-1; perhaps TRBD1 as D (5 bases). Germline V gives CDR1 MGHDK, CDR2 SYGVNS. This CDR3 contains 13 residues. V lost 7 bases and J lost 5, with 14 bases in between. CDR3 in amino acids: CASTQGLGETQYF. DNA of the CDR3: TGTGCCAGCACCCAGGGTTTGGGGGAGACCCAGTACTTC.

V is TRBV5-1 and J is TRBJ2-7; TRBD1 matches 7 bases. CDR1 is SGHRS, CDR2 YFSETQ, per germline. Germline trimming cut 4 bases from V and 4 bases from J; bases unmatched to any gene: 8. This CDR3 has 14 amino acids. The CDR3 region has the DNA TGCGCCAGCAGCCTGCGACAGGGTATTTACGAGCAGTACTTC. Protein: CASSLRQGIYEQYF.

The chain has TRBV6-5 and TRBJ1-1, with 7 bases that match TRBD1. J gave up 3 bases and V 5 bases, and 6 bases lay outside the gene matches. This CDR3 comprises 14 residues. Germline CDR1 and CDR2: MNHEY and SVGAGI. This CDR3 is CASSARQGHTEAFF. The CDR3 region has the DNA TGTGCCAGCAGTGCCCGACAGGGACACACTGAAGCTTTCTTT.

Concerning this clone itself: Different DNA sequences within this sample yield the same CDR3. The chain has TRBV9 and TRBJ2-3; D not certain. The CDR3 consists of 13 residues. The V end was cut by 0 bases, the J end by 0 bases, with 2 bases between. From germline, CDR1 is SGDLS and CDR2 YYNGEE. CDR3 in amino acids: CASSVASTDTQYF. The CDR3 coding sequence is TGTGCCAGCAGCGTAGCTAGCACAGATACGCAGTATTTT.

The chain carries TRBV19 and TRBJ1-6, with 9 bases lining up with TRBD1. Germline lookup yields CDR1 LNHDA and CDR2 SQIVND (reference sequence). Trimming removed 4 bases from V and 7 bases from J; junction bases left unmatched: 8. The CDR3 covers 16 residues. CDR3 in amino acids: CASSTKRTGANSPLHF. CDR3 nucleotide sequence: TGTGCCAGTAGTACCAAGCGGACAGGGGCAAATTCACCCCTCCACTTT.

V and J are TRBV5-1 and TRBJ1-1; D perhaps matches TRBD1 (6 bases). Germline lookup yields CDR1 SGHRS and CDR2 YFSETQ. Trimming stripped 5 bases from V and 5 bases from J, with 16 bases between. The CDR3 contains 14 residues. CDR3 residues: CASSWGGAGTEAFF. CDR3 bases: TGCGCCAGCAGTTGGGGGGGGGCGGGGACTGAAGCTTTCTTT.

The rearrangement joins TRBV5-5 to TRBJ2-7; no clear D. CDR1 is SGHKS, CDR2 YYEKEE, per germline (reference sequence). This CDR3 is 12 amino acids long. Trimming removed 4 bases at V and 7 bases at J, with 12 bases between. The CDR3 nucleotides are TGTGCCAGCAGCCAGATATATGGTGAGCAGTACTTC. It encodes CASSQIYGEQYF.

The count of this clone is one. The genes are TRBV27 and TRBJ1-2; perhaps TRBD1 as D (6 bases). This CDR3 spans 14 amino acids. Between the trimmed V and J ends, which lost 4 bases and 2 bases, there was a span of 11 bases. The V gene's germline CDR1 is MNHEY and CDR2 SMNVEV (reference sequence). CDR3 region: CASSSLQGNYGYTF. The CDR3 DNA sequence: TGTGCCAGCAGTTCTCTACAGGGAAACTATGGCTACACCTTC.

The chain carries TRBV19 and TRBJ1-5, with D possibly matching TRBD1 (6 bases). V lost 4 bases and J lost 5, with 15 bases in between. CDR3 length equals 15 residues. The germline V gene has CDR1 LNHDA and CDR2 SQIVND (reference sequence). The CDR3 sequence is CASSTTGWNDQPQHF. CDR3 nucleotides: TGTGCCAGTAGTACAACAGGGTGGAACGATCAGCCCCAGCATTTT.

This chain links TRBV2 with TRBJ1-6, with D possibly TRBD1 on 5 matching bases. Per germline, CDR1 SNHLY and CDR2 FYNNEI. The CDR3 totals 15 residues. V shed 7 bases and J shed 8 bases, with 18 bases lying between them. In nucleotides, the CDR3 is TGTGCCAGCAACGACGGGGGACGGTTATATTCACCCCTCCACTTT. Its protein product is CASNDGGRLYSPLHF.

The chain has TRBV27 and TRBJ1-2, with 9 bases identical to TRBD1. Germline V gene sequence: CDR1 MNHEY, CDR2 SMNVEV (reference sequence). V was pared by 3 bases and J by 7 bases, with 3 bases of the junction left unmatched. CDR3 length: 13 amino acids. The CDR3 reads CASSFNRGLGYTF. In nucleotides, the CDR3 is TGTGCCAGCAGTTTTAACAGGGGGCTTGGCTACACCTTC.

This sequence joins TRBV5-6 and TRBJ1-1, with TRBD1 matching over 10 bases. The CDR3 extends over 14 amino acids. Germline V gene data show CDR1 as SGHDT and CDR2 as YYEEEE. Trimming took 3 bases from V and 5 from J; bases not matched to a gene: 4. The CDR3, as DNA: TGTGCCAGCAGCTGGACAGGGGGGATGACTGAAGCTTTCTTT. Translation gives CASSWTGGMTEAFF.

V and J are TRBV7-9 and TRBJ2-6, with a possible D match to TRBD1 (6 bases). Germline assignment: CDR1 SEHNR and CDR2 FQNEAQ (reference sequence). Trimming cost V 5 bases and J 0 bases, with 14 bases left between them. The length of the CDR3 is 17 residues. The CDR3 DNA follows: TGTGCCAGCAGCCTGATCGACAGGTCCTCTGGGGCCAACGTCCTGACTTTC. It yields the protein CASSLIDRSSGANVLTF.

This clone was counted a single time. CDR3 bases: TGTGCCAGCGTATCATTCAACCAGGTGAACACTGAAGCTTTCTTT. Its protein product is CASVSFNQVNTEAFF. The rearrangement joins TRBV28 to TRBJ1-1; D is undetermined. The V and J ends lost 8 bases and 0 bases respectively, with 16 bases between them. The CDR3 spans 15 residues. Germline V gene sequence: CDR1 MDHEN, CDR2 SYDVKM. The complete variable domain, with remaining parts taken from reference TRBV28 and TRBJ1-1, reads DVKVTQSSRYLVKRTGEKVFLECVQDMDHENMFWYRQDPGLGLRLIYFSYDVKMKEKGDIPEGYSVSREKKERFSLILESASTNQTSMYLCASVSFNQVNTEAFFGQGTRLTVV.

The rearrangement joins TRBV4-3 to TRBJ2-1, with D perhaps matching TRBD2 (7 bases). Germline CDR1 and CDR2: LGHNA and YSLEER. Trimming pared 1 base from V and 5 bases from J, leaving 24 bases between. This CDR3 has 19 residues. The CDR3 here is CASSQVGWLGGGGDNEQFF. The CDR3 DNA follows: TGCGCCAGCAGCCAAGTCGGGTGGCTGGGGGGCGGGGGTGACAATGAGCAGTTCTTC.

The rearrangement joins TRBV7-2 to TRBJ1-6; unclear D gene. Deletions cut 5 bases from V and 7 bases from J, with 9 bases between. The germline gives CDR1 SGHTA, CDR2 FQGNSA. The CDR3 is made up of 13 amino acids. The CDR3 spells CASSIERNSPLHF. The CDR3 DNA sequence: TGTGCCAGCAGCATAGAGAGGAATTCACCCCTCCACTTT.

The DNA of the CDR3 is TGCGCCAGCAGCCAAGCAGGGATGAGCAATCAGCCCCAGCATTTT. Amino acids: CASSQAGMSNQPQHF. The chain links TRBV4-1 to TRBJ1-5; the D gene is possibly TRBD1 (5 bases). Germline CDR1 and CDR2: MGHRA and YSYEKL. This CDR3 contains 15 residues. V shed 1 base and J shed 1 base, with 8 bases lying between them.

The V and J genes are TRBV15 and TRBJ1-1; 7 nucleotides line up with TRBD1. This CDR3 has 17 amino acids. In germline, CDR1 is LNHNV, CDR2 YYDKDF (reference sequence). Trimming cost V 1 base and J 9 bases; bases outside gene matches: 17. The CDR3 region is CATSRARTGPSSTKAFF. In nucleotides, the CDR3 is TGTGCCACCAGCAGAGCCCGGACAGGCCCCTCTTCTACCAAAGCTTTCTTT.

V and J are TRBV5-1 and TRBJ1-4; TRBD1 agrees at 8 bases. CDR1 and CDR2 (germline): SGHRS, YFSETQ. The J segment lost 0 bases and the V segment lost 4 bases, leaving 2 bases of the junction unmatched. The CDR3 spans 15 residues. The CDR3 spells CASSAQGATNEKLFF. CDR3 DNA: TGCGCCAGCAGCGCACAGGGGGCAACTAATGAAAAACTGTTTTTT.

The CDR3 spells CASSQDIYSNQPQHF. DNA of the CDR3: TGTGCCAGCAGCCAGGACATCTATAGCAATCAGCCCCAGCATTTT. V is TRBV5-5 and J is TRBJ1-5; TRBD1 is a possible D gene (5 bases). Per germline, CDR1 SGHKS and CDR2 YYEKEE (reference sequence). V lost 4 bases and J lost 0, with 11 bases in between. The CDR3 contains 15 residues.

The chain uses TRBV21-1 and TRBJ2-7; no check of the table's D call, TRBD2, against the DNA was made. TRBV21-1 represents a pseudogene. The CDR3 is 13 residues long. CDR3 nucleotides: TGTGCCCCCTGCGGGCTTGGCGCGTCCGAGCAGTACTTC. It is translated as CAPCGLGASEQYF.

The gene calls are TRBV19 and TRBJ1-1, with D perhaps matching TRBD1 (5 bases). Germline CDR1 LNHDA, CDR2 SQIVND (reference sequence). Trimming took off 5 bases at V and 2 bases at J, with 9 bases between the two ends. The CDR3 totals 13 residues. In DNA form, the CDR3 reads TGTGCCAGTAGTCCGGGACTTAACACTGAAGCTTTCTTT. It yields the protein CASSPGLNTEAFF.

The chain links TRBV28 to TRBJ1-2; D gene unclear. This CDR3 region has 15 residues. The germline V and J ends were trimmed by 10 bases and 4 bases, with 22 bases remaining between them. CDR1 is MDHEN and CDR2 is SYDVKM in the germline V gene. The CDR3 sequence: CATTIRPGSIYGYTF. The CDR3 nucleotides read TGTGCCACCACCATTAGGCCGGGATCAATCTATGGCTACACCTTC.